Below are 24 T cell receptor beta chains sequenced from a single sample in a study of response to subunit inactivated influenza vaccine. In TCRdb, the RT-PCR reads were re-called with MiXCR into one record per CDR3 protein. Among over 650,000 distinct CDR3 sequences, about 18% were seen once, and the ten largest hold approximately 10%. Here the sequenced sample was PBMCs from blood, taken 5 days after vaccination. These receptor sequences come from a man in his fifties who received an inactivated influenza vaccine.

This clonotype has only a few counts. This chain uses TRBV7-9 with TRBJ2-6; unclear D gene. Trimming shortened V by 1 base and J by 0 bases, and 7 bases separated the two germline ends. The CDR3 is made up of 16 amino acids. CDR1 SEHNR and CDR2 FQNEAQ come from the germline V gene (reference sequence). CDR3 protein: CASSLGQDSGANVLTF. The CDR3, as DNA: TGTGCCAGCAGCTTAGGACAAGACTCTGGGGCCAACGTCCTGACTTTC.

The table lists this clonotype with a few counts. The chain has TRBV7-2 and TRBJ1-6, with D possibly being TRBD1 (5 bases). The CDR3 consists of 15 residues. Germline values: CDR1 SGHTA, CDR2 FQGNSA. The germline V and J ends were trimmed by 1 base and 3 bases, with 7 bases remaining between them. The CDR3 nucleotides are TGTGCCAGCAGCTTAGAGGGGTACTATAATTCACCCCTCCACTTT. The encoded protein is CASSLEGYYNSPLHF.

CDR3 amino acids: CASSPGLATTDTQYF. CDR3 nucleotides: TGTGCCAGCTCACCGGGACTAGCCACGACAGATACGCAGTATTTT. The chain is built from TRBV18 and TRBJ2-3; 9 nucleotides agree with TRBD2. The CDR3 spans 15 residues. The germline V gene has CDR1 KGHSH and CDR2 LQKENI. V shed 3 bases, J shed 3 bases, and the junction held 4 bases outside the gene matches. The entire variable domain, with the rest obtained from reference TRBV18 and TRBJ2-3, is as follows: NAGVMQNPRHLVRRRGQEARLRCSPMKGHSHVYWYRQLPEEGLKFMVYLQKENIIDESGMPKERFSAEFPKEGPSILRIQQVVRGDSAAYFCASSPGLATTDTQYFGPGTRLTVL.

CDR3 nucleotide sequence: TGCAGTGCTATGTGGACAGGGGGCGTTCGCTCCTACGAGCAGTACTTC. Translation gives CSAMWTGGVRSYEQYF. The chain is built from TRBV20-1 and TRBJ2-7; 11 bases match TRBD1. Germline CDR1 is DFQATT and CDR2 is SNEGSKA (reference sequence). Losses at the gene ends were 4 bases for V and 0 bases for J; bases not matched to a gene: 8. The CDR3 sequence is 16 residues long.

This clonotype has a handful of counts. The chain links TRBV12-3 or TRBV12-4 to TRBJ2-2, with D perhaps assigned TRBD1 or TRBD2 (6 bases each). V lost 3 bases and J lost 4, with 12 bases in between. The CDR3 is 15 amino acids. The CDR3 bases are TGTGCCAGCAGTTTCGCGGGACAAATCACCGGGGAGCTGTTTTTT. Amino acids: CASSFAGQITGELFF.

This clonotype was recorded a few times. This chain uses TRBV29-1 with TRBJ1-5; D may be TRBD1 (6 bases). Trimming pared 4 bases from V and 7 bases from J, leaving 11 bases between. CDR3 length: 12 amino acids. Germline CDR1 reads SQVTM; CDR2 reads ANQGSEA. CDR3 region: CSVGAGDQPQHF. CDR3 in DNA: TGCAGCGTTGGTGCAGGGGACCAGCCCCAGCATTTT.

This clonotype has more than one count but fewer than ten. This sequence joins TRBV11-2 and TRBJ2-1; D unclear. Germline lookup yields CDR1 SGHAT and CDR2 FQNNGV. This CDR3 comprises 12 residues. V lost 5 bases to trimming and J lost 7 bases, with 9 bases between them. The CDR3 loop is CASSPLQNEQFF. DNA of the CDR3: TGTGCCAGCAGCCCTCTGCAGAATGAGCAGTTCTTC. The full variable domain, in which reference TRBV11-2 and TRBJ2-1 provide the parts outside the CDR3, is EAGVAQSPRYKIIEKRQSVAFWCNPISGHATLYWYQQILGQGPKLLIQFQNNGVVDDSQLPKDRFSAERLKGVDSTLKIQPAKLEDSAVYLCASSPLQNEQFFGPGTRLTVL.

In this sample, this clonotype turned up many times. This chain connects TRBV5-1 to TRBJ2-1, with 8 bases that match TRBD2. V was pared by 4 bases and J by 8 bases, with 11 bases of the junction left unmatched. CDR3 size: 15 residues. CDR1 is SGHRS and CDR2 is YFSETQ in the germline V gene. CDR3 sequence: CASSKERGGGDEQFF. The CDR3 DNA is TGCGCCAGCAGCAAGGAACGGGGGGGCGGAGATGAGCAGTTCTTC.

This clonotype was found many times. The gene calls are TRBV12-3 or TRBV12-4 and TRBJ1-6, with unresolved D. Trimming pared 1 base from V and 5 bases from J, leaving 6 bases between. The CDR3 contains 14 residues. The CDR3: CASSLGSNNSPLHF. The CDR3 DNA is TGTGCCAGCAGTTTAGGCAGCAATAATTCACCCCTCCACTTT.

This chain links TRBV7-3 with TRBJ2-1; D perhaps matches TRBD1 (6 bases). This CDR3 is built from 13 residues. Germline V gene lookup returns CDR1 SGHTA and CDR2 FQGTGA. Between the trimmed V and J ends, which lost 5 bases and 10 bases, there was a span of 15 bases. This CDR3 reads CASSTQRQDEQFF. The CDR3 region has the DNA TGTGCCAGCAGCACCCAACGACAGGACGAGCAGTTCTTC.

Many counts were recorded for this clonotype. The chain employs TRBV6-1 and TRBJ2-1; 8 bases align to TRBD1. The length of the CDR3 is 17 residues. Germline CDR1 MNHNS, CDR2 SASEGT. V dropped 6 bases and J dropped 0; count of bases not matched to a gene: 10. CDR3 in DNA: TGTGCCAGCAGCCTAGGACAGGGCTGGAGCTCCTACAATGAGCAGTTCTTC. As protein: CASSLGQGWSSYNEQFF.

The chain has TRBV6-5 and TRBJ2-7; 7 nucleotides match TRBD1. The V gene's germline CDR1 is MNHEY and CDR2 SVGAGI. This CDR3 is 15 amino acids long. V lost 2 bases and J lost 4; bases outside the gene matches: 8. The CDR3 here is CASSYTGAGTYEQYF. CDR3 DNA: TGTGCCAGCAGTTACACAGGGGCAGGAACATACGAGCAGTACTTC.

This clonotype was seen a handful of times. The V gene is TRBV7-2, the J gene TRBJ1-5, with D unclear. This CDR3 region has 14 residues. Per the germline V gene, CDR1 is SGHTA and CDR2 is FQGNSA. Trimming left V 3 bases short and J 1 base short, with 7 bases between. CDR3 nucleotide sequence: TGTGCCAGCAGCTTCAGGAAAAGCAATCAGCCCCAGCATTTT. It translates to CASSFRKSNQPQHF. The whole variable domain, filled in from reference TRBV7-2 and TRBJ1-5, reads GAGVSQSPSNKVTEKGKDVELRCDPISGHTALYWYRQSLGQGLEFLIYFQGNSAPDKSGLPSDRFSAERTGGSVSTLTIQRTQQEDSAVYLCASSFRKSNQPQHFGDGTRLSIL.

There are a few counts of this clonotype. The CDR3 DNA reads TGTGCCAGCTCACCCGGGACAAACAAAGAGACCCAGTACTTC. As protein: CASSPGTNKETQYF. This chain joins TRBV18 and TRBJ2-5; the D gene is possibly TRBD1 (6 bases). V was clipped by 3 bases and J by 3 bases, with 11 bases between them. CDR3 length equals 14 residues. Germline assignment: CDR1 KGHSH and CDR2 LQKENI.

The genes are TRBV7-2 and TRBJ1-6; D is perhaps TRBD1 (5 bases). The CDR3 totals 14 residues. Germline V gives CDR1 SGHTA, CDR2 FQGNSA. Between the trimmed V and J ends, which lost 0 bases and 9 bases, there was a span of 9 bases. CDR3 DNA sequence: TGTGCCAGCAGCTTAGCGCGTCAGGGTTCACCCCTCCACTTT. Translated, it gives CASSLARQGSPLHF.

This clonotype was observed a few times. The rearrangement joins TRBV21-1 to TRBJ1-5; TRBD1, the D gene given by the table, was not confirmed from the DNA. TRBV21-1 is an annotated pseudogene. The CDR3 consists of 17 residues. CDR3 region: CASSKDKRTGVCQPQHF. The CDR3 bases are TGTGCCAGCAGCAAAGATAAGAGGACAGGGGTTTGTCAGCCCCAGCATTTT.

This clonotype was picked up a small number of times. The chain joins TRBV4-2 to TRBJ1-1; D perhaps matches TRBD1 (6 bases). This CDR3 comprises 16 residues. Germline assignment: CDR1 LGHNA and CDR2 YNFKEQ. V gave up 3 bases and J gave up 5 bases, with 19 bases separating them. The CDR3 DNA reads TGTGCCAGCAGCCAGTCGCAGGTTGGCAGGGGTACTGAAGCTTTCTTT. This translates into CASSQSQVGRGTEAFF.

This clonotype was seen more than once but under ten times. The CDR3 DNA follows: TGTGCCAGCAGCCAAAAACCTCCGACTAGCGGGAATGCAACAGATACGCAGTATTTT. This sequence encodes CASSQKPPTSGNATDTQYF. The chain joins TRBV3-1 to TRBJ2-3; 11 bases agree with TRBD2. V dropped 2 bases and J dropped 3; count of bases not matched to a gene: 13. CDR3 length equals 19 residues. CDR1 and CDR2 from the germline V gene are LGHDT and YNNKEL (reference sequence).

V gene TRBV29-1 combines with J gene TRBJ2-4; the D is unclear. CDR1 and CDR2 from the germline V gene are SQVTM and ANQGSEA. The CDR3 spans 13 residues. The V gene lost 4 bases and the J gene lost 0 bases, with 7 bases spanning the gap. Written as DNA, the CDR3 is TGCAGCGTTGTACCAGTAGCCAAAAACATTCAGTACTTC. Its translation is CSVVPVAKNIQYF. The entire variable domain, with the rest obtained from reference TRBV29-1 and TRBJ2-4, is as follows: SAVISQKPSRDICQRGTSLTIQCQVDSQVTMMFWYRQQPGQSLTLIATANQGSEATYESGFVIDKFPISRPNLTFSTLTVSNMSPEDSSIYLCSVVPVAKNIQYFGAGTRLSVL.

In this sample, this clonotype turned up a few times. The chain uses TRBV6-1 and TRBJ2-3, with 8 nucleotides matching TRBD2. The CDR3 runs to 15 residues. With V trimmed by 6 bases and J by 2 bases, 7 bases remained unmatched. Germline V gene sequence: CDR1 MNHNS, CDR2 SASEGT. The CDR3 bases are TGTGCCAGCAGAGCCGGGACTAGTTCCACAGATACGCAGTATTTT. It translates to CASRAGTSSTDTQYF.

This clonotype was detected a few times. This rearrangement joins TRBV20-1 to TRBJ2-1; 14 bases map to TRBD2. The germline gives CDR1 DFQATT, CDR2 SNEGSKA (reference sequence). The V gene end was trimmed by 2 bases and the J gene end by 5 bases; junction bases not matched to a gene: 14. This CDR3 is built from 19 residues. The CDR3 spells CSARPWTSGGTAPHNEQFF. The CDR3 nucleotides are TGCAGTGCTAGACCCTGGACTAGCGGGGGGACCGCCCCCCACAATGAGCAGTTCTTC.

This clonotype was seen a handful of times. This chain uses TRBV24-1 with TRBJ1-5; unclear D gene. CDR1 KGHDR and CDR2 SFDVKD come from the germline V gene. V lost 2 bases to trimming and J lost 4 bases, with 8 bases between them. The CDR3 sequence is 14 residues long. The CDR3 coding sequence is TGTGCCACCAGTGATTGGACGACAAATCAGCCCCAGCATTTT. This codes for CATSDWTTNQPQHF.

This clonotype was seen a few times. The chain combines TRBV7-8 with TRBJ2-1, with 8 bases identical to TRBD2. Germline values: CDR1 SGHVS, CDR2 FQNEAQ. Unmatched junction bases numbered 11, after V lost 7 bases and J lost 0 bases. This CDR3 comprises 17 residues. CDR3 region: CASTKGRGGSSYNEQFF. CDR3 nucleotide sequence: TGTGCCAGCACCAAAGGACGCGGGGGGAGCTCCTACAATGAGCAGTTCTTC. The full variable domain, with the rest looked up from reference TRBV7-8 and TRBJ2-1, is GAGVSQSPRYKVAKRGQDVALRCDPISGHVSLFWYQQALGQGPEFLTYFQNEAQLDKSGLPSDRFFAERPEGSVSTLKIQRTQQEDSAVYLCASTKGRGGSSYNEQFFGPGTRLTVL.

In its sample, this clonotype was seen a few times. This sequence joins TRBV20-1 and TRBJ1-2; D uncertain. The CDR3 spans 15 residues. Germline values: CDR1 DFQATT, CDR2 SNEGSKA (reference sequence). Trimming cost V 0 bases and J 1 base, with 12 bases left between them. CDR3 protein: CSARDQLSGNYGYTF. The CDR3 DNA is TGCAGTGCTAGAGATCAGCTGTCCGGTAACTATGGCTACACCTTC.